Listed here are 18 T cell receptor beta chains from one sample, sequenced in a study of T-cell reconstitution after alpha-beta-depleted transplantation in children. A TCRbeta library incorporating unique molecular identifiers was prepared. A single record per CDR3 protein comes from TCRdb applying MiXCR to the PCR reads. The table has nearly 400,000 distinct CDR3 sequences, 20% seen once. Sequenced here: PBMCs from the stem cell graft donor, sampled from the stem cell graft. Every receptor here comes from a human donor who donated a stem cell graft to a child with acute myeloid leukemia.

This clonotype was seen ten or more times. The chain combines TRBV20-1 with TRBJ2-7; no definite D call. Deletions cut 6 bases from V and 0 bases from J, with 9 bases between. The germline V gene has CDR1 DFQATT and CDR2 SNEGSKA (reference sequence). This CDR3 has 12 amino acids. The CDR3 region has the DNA TGCAGTGCCTTCGAACTCTCCTACGAGCAGTACTTC. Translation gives CSAFELSYEQYF.

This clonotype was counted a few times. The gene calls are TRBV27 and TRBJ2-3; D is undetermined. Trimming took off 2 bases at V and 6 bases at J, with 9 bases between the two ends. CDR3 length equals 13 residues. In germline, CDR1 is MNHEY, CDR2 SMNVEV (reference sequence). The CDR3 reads CASSLTGWDTQYF. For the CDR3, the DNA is TGTGCCAGCAGTTTAACGGGTTGGGATACGCAGTATTTT.

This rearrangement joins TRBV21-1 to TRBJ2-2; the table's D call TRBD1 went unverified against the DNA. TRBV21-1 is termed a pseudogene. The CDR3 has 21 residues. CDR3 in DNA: TGTGCCAGCAGCATGTGTAGCCGAAGACAGGGAGCCAACGCGAACACCGGGGAGCTGTTTTTT. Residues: CASSMCSRRQGANANTGELFF.

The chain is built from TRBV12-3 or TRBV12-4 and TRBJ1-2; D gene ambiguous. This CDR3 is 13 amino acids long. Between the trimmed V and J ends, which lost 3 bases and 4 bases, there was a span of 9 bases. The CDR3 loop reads CASSFAEPYGYTF. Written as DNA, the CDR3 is TGTGCCAGCAGTTTCGCGGAACCCTATGGCTACACCTTC.

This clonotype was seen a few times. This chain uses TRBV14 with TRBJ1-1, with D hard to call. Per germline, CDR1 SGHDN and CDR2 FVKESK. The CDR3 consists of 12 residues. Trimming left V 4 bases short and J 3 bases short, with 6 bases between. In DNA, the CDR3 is TGTGCCAGCAGCCTAGATTACACTGAAGCTTTCTTT. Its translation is CASSLDYTEAFF.

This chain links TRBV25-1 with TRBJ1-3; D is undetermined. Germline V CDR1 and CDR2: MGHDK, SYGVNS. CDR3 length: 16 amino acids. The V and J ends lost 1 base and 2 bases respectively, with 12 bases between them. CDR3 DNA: TGTGCCAGCAGTGAATCAGCAGGAACAACTGGAAACACCATATATTTT. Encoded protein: CASSESAGTTGNTIYF.

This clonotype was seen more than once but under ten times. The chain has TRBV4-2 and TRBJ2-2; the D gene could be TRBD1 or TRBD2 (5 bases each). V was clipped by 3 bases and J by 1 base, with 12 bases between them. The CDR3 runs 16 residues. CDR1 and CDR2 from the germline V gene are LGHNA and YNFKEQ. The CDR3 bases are TGTGCCAGCAGCCAGGGGCTTCGGGAGAACACCGGGGAGCTGTTTTTT. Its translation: CASSQGLRENTGELFF.

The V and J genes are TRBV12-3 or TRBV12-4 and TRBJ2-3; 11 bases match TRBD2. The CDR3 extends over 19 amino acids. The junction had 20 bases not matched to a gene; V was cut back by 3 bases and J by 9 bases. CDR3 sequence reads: CASSFQGVLMTSGKRTQYF. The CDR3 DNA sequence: TGTGCCAGCAGTTTCCAGGGTGTCTTGATGACTAGCGGGAAGCGAACGCAGTATTTT.

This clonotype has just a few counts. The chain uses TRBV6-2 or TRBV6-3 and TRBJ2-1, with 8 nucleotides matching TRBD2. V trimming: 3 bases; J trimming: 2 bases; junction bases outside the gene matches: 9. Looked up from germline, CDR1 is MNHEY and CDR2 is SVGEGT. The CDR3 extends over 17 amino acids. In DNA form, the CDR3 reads TGTGCCAGCAGTTATACACTAGCGGAGAGAGCCTACAATGAGCAGTTCTTC. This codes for CASSYTLAERAYNEQFF.

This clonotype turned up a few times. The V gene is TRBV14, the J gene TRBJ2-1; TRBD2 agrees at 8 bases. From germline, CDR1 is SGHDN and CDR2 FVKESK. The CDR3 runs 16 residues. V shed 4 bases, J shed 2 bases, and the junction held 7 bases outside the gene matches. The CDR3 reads CASSPHSGVAYNEQFF. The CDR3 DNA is TGTGCCAGCAGCCCTCATAGCGGGGTCGCCTACAATGAGCAGTTCTTC.

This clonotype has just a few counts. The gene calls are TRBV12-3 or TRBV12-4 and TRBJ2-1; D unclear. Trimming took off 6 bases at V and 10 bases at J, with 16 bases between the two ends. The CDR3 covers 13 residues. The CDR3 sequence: CASSPSPESEQFF. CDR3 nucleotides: TGTGCCAGCAGCCCCTCCCCGGAATCCGAGCAGTTCTTC.

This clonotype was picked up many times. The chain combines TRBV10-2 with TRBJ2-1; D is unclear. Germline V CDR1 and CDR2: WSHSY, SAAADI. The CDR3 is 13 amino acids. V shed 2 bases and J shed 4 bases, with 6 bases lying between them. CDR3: CASSENPYNEQFF. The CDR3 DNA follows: TGCGCCAGCAGTGAGAATCCGTACAATGAGCAGTTCTTC.

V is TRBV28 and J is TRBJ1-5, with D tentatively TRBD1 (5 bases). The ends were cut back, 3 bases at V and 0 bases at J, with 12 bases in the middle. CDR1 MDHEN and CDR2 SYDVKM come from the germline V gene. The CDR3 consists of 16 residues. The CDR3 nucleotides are TGTGCCAGCAGTTTTAGTAGCGGACATAGCAATCAGCCCCAGCATTTT. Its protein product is CASSFSSGHSNQPQHF.

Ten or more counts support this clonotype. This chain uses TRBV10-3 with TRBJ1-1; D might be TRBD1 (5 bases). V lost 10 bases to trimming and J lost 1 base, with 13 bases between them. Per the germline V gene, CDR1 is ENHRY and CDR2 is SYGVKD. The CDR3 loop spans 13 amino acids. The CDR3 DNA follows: TGTGCCACCTGGGGGAGTCGGAACACTGAAGCTTTCTTT. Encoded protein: CATWGSRNTEAFF.

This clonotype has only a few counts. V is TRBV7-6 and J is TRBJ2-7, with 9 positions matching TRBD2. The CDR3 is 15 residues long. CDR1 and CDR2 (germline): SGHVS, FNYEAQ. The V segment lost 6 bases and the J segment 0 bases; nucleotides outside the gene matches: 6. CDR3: CASSPGTSSSYEQYF. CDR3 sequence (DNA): TGTGCCAGCAGTCCCGGGACTAGCAGCTCCTACGAGCAGTACTTC.

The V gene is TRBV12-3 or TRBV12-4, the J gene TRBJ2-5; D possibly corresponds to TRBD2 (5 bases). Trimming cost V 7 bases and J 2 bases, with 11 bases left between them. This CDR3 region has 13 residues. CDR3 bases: TGTGCCAGCACCCTAGCAGCGCAAGAGACCCAGTACTTC. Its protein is CASTLAAQETQYF.

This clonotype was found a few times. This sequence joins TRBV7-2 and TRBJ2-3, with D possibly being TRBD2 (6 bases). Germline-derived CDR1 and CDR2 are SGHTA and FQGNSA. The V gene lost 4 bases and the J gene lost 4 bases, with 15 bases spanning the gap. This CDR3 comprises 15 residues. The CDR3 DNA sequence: TGTGCCAGCAGCTCCCGGGACTTAGGGTCAGATACGCAGTATTTT. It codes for CASSSRDLGSDTQYF.

CDR3 sequence reads: CASSSPGWEKLFF. As DNA, the CDR3 is TGTGCCAGCAGTTCTCCAGGTTGGGAAAAACTGTTTTTT. The chain links TRBV7-2 to TRBJ1-4; unclear D gene. Germline V CDR1 and CDR2: SGHTA, FQGNSA. Trimming pared 6 bases from V and 8 bases from J, leaving 13 bases between. This CDR3 spans 13 amino acids.